This T cell receptor (beta chain) was captured in a study of preoperative IRX-2 immunotherapy in early breast cancer. Repertoires were generated with immunoSEQ multiplex PCR, while TCRdb's copy carries only in-frame clones and drops some. This table has roughly 43,000 clones, about 95% appearing once. Treatment given: preoperative locoregional IRX-2 cytokine immunotherapy. Samples came from a phase Ib trial of preoperative locoregional IRX-2 cytokine immunotherapy. The CDR3 is 15 residues long. The V gene's germline CDR1 is MDHEN and CDR2 SYDVKM. Trimming removed 6 bases from V and 4 bases from J; junction bases left unmatched: 6.

The sequence derives from a human donor with breast cancer. V usage is TRBV28 and J usage is TRBJ1-4; 9 positions agree with TRBD1. Sample: tumor tissue, taken after IRX-2 immunotherapy. CDR3 loop: CASSFLTGGNEKLFF. CDR3 nucleotide sequence: TGTGCCAGCAGCTTCTTGACAGGGGGTAATGAAAAACTGTTTTTT.